This TCR beta chain was profiled in a study of OX40 agonist ivuxolimab in advanced cancers. Study-level background: Three patients had partial responses: one hepatocellular carcinoma, two cutaneous melanoma.

The CDR3 has 14 amino acids. V was clipped by 5 bases and J by 5 bases; unmatched bases: 5. The germline gives CDR1 MNHNY, CDR2 SVGAGI (reference sequence). Here immunoSEQ multiplex PCR was the method, and the copy in TCRdb shows in-frame clones only, minus some. The table includes some 54,000 clones, about 80% detected once. Systemic immunosuppression or autoimmune disease history was grounds to exclude patients. The rearrangement joins TRBV6-6 to TRBJ2-2; 7 bases are a match to TRBD1. The sequences come from CD4+ or CD8+ T cells sorted from blood, collected in a trial of the OX40 agonist ivuxolimab. This sequence was found in an adult with an advanced solid tumor such as melanoma, head and neck, liver or kidney cancer. As DNA, the CDR3 is TGTGCCAGCAGTCGACAGGGAACGACCGGGGAGCTGTTTTTT. This encodes CASSRQGTTGELFF.